This is a list of T cell receptor beta chains from one sample in a study of blood T cells in healthy people across ages. From the 5' RACE reads, TCRdb called clonotypes with MiXCR, one entry per CDR3 protein. The sample has fewer than 950,000 distinct CDR3 sequences, around half seen once. The sample comprised blood. The receptors shown here come from a man aged 80 or over in good health. Both conserved end residues are part of each CDR3. A D gene is named only where the DNA matches it firmly. Where a row states a size, it is once, few, many or the class of an expanded clone; other rows omit it.

cdr3_length j_call clone_size d_call v_call cdr3_nt cdr3_aa
14 TRBJ1-4 NA NA TRBV5-1 TGCGCCAGCAGCTGGACCGACGGTAATGAAAAACTGTTTTTT CASSWTDGNEKLFF
16 TRBJ2-2 NA TRBD1 TRBV5-1 TGCGCCACCCAACGTGGGGCAGGGGGCGCCGACGGGGAGCTGTTTTTT CATQRGAGGADGELFF
17 TRBJ2-7 NA TRBD1 TRBV3-1 TGTGCCAGCAGAAACAGGGGGGCCACCCACTCCTACAATGAGCAGTACTTC CASRNRGATHSYNEQYF
15 TRBJ1-2 NA NA TRBV9 TGTGCCAGCAGCGCCGAGGTTCTAGGGGTAGGGGGCTACACCTTC CASSAEVLGVGGYTF
16 TRBJ2-1 NA TRBD2 TRBV2 TGTGCCAGCACTACATACGGGGCGGGAGGTCCCAATGAGCAGTTCTTC CASTTYGAGGPNEQFF
14 TRBJ2-7 NA TRBD1 TRBV20-1 TGCAGTGCTAGGTCCGACAGGGGGCAATACGAGCAGTACTTC CSARSDRGQYEQYF
12 TRBJ2-3 once NA TRBV3-1 TGTGCCAGCAGCCATTCCGGGGGTACGCAGTATTTT CASSHSGGTQYF
14 TRBJ2-7 NA TRBD2 TRBV20-1 TGCAGTGCTAGAGATGGCGGGAGGATCCACGAGCAGTACTTC CSARDGGRIHEQYF
15 TRBJ1-4 NA NA TRBV12-3/TRBV12-4 TGTGCCAGCAGTTCACTTACGGGTGGGCAGAGTAAACTGTTTTTT CASSSLTGGQSKLFF
15 TRBJ2-3 few TRBD2 TRBV12-3/TRBV12-4 TGTGCCAGCAGTTCCCTAGCGGGAGATCACAGATACGCGTATTTT CASSSLAGDHRYAYF
15 TRBJ2-5 NA NA TRBV20-1 TGCAGTGCTAGAGATTCGAGAGCCATAATGAATGAGCAGTACTTC CSARDSRAIMNEQYF
15 TRBJ2-7 NA TRBD2 TRBV28 TGTGCCAGCAGTTCGTCTAGCGGGAGGAGCAACGAGCAGTACTTC CASSSSSGRSNEQYF
15 TRBJ1-1 few NA TRBV7-3 TGTGCCAGCAGCTTAGACATGGTGGGGAACACTGAAGCTTTCTTT CASSLDMVGNTEAFF
11 TRBJ2-7 NA NA TRBV20-1 TGCAGTGCCAAGAGGGTCTACGAGCAGTACTTC CSAKRVYEQYF
12 TRBJ2-5 few NA TRBV5-1 TGCGCCAGCAGCTTGGAGGCGGAGACCCAGTACTTC CASSLEAETQYF
14 TRBJ2-1 NA NA TRBV19 TGTGCCAGTAGTATAGGTCGCCTTACGGATGAGCAGTTCTTC CASSIGRLTDEQFF
12 TRBJ1-2 NA NA TRBV2 TGTGCCTTCAACTCGGGGGGCTATGGCTACACCTTC CAFNSGGYGYTF
12 TRBJ2-7 few TRBD1 TRBV20-1 TGCAGTGCCGACAGGGAATTATACGAGCAGTACTTC CSADRELYEQYF
12 TRBJ2-3 once NA TRBV12-3/TRBV12-4 TGTGCCAGCAGCACCAGGGCCAGGGGGGCGTATTTT CASSTRARGAYF
17 TRBJ2-1 once TRBD2 TRBV18 TGTGCCAGCTCAAGGACTAGCGGGGGCAGCTCCTACAATGAGCAGTTCTTC CASSRTSGGSSYNEQFF
14 TRBJ2-1 NA NA TRBV6-5 TGTGCCAGCGGTTACGTGGGAGTGGGTAATGAGCAGTTCTTC CASGYVGVGNEQFF
13 TRBJ1-2 few TRBD1 TRBV29-1 TGCAGCGTCCTGGGACAGGGGAAGGATGGCTACACCTTC CSVLGQGKDGYTF
14 TRBJ2-2 once NA TRBV2 TGTGCCAGCAAGGACAGATCGAACACCGGGGAGCTGTTTTTT CASKDRSNTGELFF
14 TRBJ2-7 many NA TRBV6-6 TGTGCCAGCAGTTACTCCGGTGAGGGCTACGAGCAGTACTTC CASSYSGEGYEQYF
17 TRBJ2-7 few TRBD2 TRBV4-1 TGCGCCAGCAGCCAGATAGGGGGGACTAGCGGGAGCTACGAGCAGTACTTC CASSQIGGTSGSYEQYF
15 TRBJ2-7 once TRBD2 TRBV24-1 TGTGCCACCAGTGATCCGGCCGGGACTAGCCACGAGCAGTACTTC CATSDPAGTSHEQYF
15 TRBJ2-3 NA TRBD2 TRBV18 TGTGCCAGCTCGGCACCCAGCGGGAGGGCAGATACGCAGTATTTT CASSAPSGRADTQYF
11 TRBJ2-3 NA TRBD2 TRBV29-1 TGCAGCGTTCGGGGGGCAGATACGCAGTATTTT CSVRGADTQYF
18 TRBJ2-7 NA TRBD2 TRBV9 TGTGCCAGCAGCGAGGGACTAGCGGGAGAGCTCCTCTCCTACGAGCAGTACTTC CASSEGLAGELLSYEQYF
15 TRBJ1-1 NA NA TRBV28 TGTGCCAGCAGTACACGGCCGCCGAGTAAGACTGAAGCTTTCTTT CASSTRPPSKTEAFF
14 TRBJ2-3 NA TRBD2 TRBV5-1 TGCGCCAGCAGCTTACTAGCGGACCCCAGATACGCGTATTTT CASSLLADPRYAYF
13 TRBJ2-1 NA NA TRBV29-1 TGCAGCGTTTTGAGGATATCCTACAATGAGCAGTTCTTC CSVLRISYNEQFF
13 TRBJ2-1 few NA TRBV29-1 TGCAGCGCCCCGGGGCCAGAATACAATGAGCAGTTCTTC CSAPGPEYNEQFF
15 TRBJ2-1 NA NA TRBV7-2 TGTGCCAGCAGCTTAGATGACAGAAAGTACAATGAGCAGTTCTTC CASSLDDRKYNEQFF
17 TRBJ2-3 NA TRBD2 TRBV28 TGTGCCAGCAGCCCCCCCCCGAGCGGGAGGGCCACAGATACGCAGTATTTT CASSPPPSGRATDTQYF
13 TRBJ2-3 NA TRBD2 TRBV5-1 TGCGCCTCTCGACTAGCGGGAGGGGGAAACGCGTATTTT CASRLAGGGNAYF
15 TRBJ2-7 NA TRBD1 TRBV7-2 TGTGCCAGCAGCCAAAGAACAGGGGACTCCTACGAGCAGTACTTC CASSQRTGDSYEQYF
12 TRBJ2-7 NA NA TRBV29-1 TGCAGCGTTGCCGGGACTCTAGAGACCCTGTACTTC CSVAGTLETLYF
14 TRBJ2-3 NA TRBD1 TRBV10-2 TGCGCCAGCAGTGAGGGGACAGGGCACAGATACGCGTATTTT CASSEGTGHRYAYF
13 TRBJ2-6 NA NA TRBV29-1 TGCAGCGCTCTCCAGTCTGGGGCCAACGTCCTGACTTTC CSALQSGANVLTF
12 TRBJ2-4 NA NA TRBV12-3/TRBV12-4 TGTGCCAGCAGCAGGGACCCTCTGGAGCAGTACTTC CASSRDPLEQYF
13 TRBJ2-5 NA NA TRBV18 TGTGCCAGCTCACCTGTGGCGTCAGAGACCCAGTACTTC CASSPVASETQYF